This T cell receptor beta chain comes out of a study of identical twins. One entry per CDR3 protein results from TCRdb running MiXCR on the 5' RACE reads. The sample gives approximately 220,000 distinct CDR3 sequences, 6% to 8.5% of which show up once; over 5% is in the top ten. Ten or more counts support this clonotype. Its antigen is unknown. All donors were healthy Caucasians. V gave up 5 bases and J gave up 5 bases; unmatched junction bases: 2. The CDR3 has 11 amino acids. The germline V gene has CDR1 SQVTM and CDR2 ANQGSEA. Study conclusions and caveats: Some out-of-frame alpha sequences were shared by twins, and these showed excess low generation probability. Conclusions were based on cross-sectional statistical analysis, without following the same donors. Models underestimated out-of-frame TCR alpha sharing in monozygotic twins.

Another study also made use of these data, one on yellow fever vaccine responses in identical twins.

The sequenced material came from CD8+ T cells sorted from blood. The chain employs TRBV29-1 and TRBJ1-2, with 7 bases that match TRBD1. This receptor was obtained from a woman under 30 in good health. CDR3 nucleotide sequence: TGCAGCGTTCTGACAGGGTATGGCTACACCTTC. This sequence encodes CSVLTGYGYTF.